Listed here are 9 T cell receptor beta chains from one sample, sequenced in a study of blood T cell repertoires in COVID-19 (dated by TCRdb to the early 2020s). Receptor libraries were prepared by the immunoSEQ multiplex PCR assay. TCRdb took this table from immuneACCESS and kept in-frame rearrangements with V and J called. Such tables lack part of the clones; where checked against another copy, unresolved V genes explain under half of the gap, and the rest is unexplained. The sample yields 150,000 to 180,000 clones; 70% to 90% were counted once. The top ten clonotypes cover roughly 8.3% of the sample. The specimen sequenced was peripheral blood. The receptors were gathered from a woman aged 55-70 years with COVID-19, enrolled during active disease.

The chain joins TRBV19 to TRBJ1-5; 7 bases map to TRBD1. The length of the CDR3 is 14 residues. The J segment lost 8 bases and the V segment lost 8 bases, leaving 12 bases of the junction unmatched. CDR1 and CDR2 (germline): LNHDA, SQIVND (reference sequence). The CDR3 DNA follows: TGTGCCAGTCGGGACAGCCTAGCGAAAGAGCCCCAGCATTTT. Translation: CASRDSLAKEPQHF.

The chain couples TRBV7-3 to TRBJ2-2; D is possibly TRBD1 (6 bases). CDR1 SGHTA and CDR2 FQGTGA come from the germline V gene. This CDR3 has 17 amino acids. Trimming took 4 bases from V and 2 from J, leaving 17 bases between them. CDR3: CASSSQGPIDNTGELFF. For the CDR3, the DNA is TGTGCCAGCAGCTCACAGGGACCCATTGATAACACCGGGGAGCTGTTTTTT.

The chain is built from TRBV7-9 and TRBJ1-2; D is unresolved. The germline V and J ends were trimmed by 2 bases and 3 bases, with 16 bases remaining between them. CDR3 length equals 16 residues. Germline CDR1 is SEHNR and CDR2 is FQNEAQ (reference sequence). The CDR3 DNA reads TGTGCCAGCAGCTTAAGAATCGGGTCGACGGACTATGGCTACACCTTC. It specifies CASSLRIGSTDYGYTF.

The chain employs TRBV7-2 and TRBJ1-1, with TRBD1 as a possible D gene (6 bases). The CDR3 loop spans 14 amino acids. The V and J ends lost 5 bases and 1 base respectively, with 11 bases between them. The germline V gene has CDR1 SGHTA and CDR2 FQGNSA. The CDR3 region has the DNA TGTGCCAGCAGCCCCCCGACAGGGAACACTGAAGCTTTCTTT. Its protein product is CASSPPTGNTEAFF.

This sequence joins TRBV19 and TRBJ2-2, with 7 bases fitting TRBD2. The V and J ends lost 3 bases and 5 bases, in that order; junction bases with no gene match: 9. This CDR3 spans 16 amino acids. The V gene's germline CDR1 is LNHDA and CDR2 SQIVND (reference sequence). CDR3 residues: CASSIGGGKVTGELFF. The CDR3 DNA sequence: TGTGCCAGTAGTATTGGCGGGGGAAAGGTAACCGGGGAGCTGTTTTTT.

The J gene is TRBJ1-1, the V gene TRBV5-6; a weak D match, TRBD1 (6 bases). There are 14 residues in the CDR3. CDR1 is SGHDT and CDR2 is YYEEEE in the germline V gene. Trimming stripped 2 bases from V and 4 bases from J, with 12 bases between. CDR3 sequence (DNA): TGTGCCAGCAGCTTCCTAACAGGGTTCACTGAAGCTTTCTTT. It encodes CASSFLTGFTEAFF. The whole variable domain, remainder taken from reference TRBV5-6 and TRBJ1-1, is DAGVTQSPTHLIKTRGQQVTLRCSPKSGHDTVSWYQQALGQGPQFIFQYYEEEERQRGNFPDRFSGHQFPNYSSELNVNALLLGDSALYLCASSFLTGFTEAFFGQGTRLTVV.

The V and J genes are TRBV5-4 and TRBJ1-2; 8 bases align to TRBD1. Looked up from germline, CDR1 is SGHNT and CDR2 is YYREEE (reference sequence). With 0 bases clipped from V and 5 bases from J, the junction kept 3 bases outside the gene matches. This CDR3 comprises 14 residues. The chain's CDR3 is CASSLGTGLYGYTF. The CDR3 nucleotides are TGTGCCAGCAGCTTGGGGACAGGGCTTTATGGCTACACCTTC. Complete variable domain (other parts from reference TRBV5-4 and TRBJ1-2): ETGVTQSPTHLIKTRGQQVTLRCSSQSGHNTVSWYQQALGQGPQFIFQYYREEENGRGNFPPRFSGLQFPNYSSELNVNALELDDSALYLCASSLGTGLYGYTFGSGTRLTVV.

V usage is TRBV25-1 and J usage is TRBJ1-5, with 9 bases that match TRBD1. Germline values: CDR1 MGHDK, CDR2 SYGVNS. This CDR3 is built from 14 residues. V dropped 7 bases and J dropped 3; count of bases not matched to a gene: 4. The CDR3 here is CASTGTGFNQPQHF. The CDR3 DNA sequence: TGTGCCAGCACCGGGACAGGGTTCAATCAGCCCCAGCATTTT.

CDR3 region: CASSLGGQVSSGNTIYF. In DNA form, the CDR3 reads TGTGCCAGCAGCTTGGGAGGACAGGTTAGCTCTGGAAACACCATATATTTT. V usage is TRBV5-4 and J usage is TRBJ1-3; 7 nucleotides align to TRBD1. Germline CDR1 reads SGHNT; CDR2 reads YYREEE (reference sequence). CDR3 size: 17 residues. V shed 0 bases and J 0 bases; nucleotides not matched to a gene: 6.